This T cell receptor (beta chain) was retrieved from a study of blood T cell repertoires in COVID-19. In the study overall: Collection of acute and convalescent COVID-19 samples took place in the United States, Italy and Spain. The analysed material was cDNA or gDNA that came from T cells, B-cell-depleted T cells, or PBMCs.

CDR1 and CDR2 from the germline V gene are SNHLY and FYNNEI. V trimming: 6 bases; J trimming: 7 bases; junction bases outside the gene matches: 5. This CDR3 region has 12 residues. Source study methods: For nucleated cells, counts were estimated from reference gene primer amplification. The method was immunoSEQ multiplex PCR; TCRdb's version includes in-frame clones alone and lacks a portion of them. The D gene and trimming were derived from the DNA, and the V and J assignments and clone size from that table. The top ten hold more than 9% of the sample, which has 300,000 to 350,000 clones, around 92% seen once. The cohort comprised adults aged about 18 to 100 years residing in approximately 25 US areas.

The chain carries TRBV2 and TRBJ1-2, with 7 bases fitting TRBD1. The sequence was obtained from a woman aged 25 to 39 who had recovered from COVID-19. Specimen: PBMCs or T cells enriched from blood (not recorded which). The CDR3 here is CASSDRVFGYTF. The CDR3 DNA reads as TGTGCCAGCAGCGACAGGGTTTTTGGCTACACCTTC.